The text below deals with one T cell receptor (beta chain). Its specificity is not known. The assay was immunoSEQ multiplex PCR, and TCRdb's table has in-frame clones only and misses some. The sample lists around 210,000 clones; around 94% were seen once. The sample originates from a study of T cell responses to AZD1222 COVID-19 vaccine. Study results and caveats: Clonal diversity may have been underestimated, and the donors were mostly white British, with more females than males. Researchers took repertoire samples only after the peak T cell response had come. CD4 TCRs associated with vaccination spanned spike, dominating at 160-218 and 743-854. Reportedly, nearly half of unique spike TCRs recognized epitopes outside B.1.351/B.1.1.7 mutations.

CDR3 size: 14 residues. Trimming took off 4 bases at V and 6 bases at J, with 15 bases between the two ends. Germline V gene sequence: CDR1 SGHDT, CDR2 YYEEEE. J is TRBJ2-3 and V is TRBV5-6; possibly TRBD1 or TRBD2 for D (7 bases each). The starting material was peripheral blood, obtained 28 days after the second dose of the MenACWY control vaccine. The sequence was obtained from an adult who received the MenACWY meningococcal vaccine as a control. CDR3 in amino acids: CASSDDREGDTQYF. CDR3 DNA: TGTGCCAGCAGCGACGACAGGGAGGGGGATACGCAGTATTTT.